These 8 T cell receptor beta chains came from one sample sequenced in a study of blood T cells in healthy people across ages. A second 7 to 11 cycle PCR used barcoded and J-beta primers. One entry per CDR3 protein, called by TCRdb with MiXCR from the 5' RACE reads. The sample has approximately 690,000 distinct CDR3 sequences, approximately 40% seen once. Sequencing was done on a sample of blood. These receptors were taken from a man of 80 years or more in good health.

This clonotype was seen more than once but under ten times. This chain connects TRBV6-2 or TRBV6-3 to TRBJ2-1; D gene uncertain. CDR3 length: 13 residues. Trimming cost V 6 bases and J 2 bases, with 8 bases left between them. The germline gives CDR1 MNHEY, CDR2 SVGEGT. For the CDR3, the DNA is TGTGCCAGCAGCCCCAGGCCCTACAATGAGCAGTTCTTC. Its translation is CASSPRPYNEQFF.

The gene calls are TRBV4-3 and TRBJ2-7; no reliable D call. The CDR3 length is 15 residues. Trimming removed 0 bases from V and 4 bases from J, with 13 bases in between. Per germline, CDR1 LGHNA and CDR2 YSLEER. The CDR3 region is CASSQDPNGKYEQYF. The CDR3 bases are TGCGCCAGCAGCCAAGATCCAAACGGAAAATACGAGCAGTACTTC.

The rearrangement uses TRBV4-3 and TRBJ2-3, with D possibly being TRBD2 (6 bases). This CDR3 has 15 residues. Germline lookup yields CDR1 LGHNA and CDR2 YSLEER. V was pared by 2 bases and J by 2 bases, with 11 bases between. Written as DNA, the CDR3 is TGCGCCAGCAGCCAATATAGCGGTAACACAGATACGCAGTATTTT. Translating gives CASSQYSGNTDTQYF.

This clonotype was seen more than once but under ten times. The V and J genes are TRBV7-8 and TRBJ2-1; D may be TRBD1 or TRBD2 (5 bases each). The CDR3 is 14 amino acids. CDR1 and CDR2 (germline): SGHVS, FQNEAQ. Between the trimmed V and J ends, which lost 6 bases and 9 bases, there was a span of 18 bases. CDR3 nucleotides: TGTGCCAGCAGTCCCGACCGGGGCTACGGTGAGCAGTTCTTC. Translating it yields CASSPDRGYGEQFF.

The rearrangement links TRBV29-1 to TRBJ1-5, with D hard to call. The CDR3 length is 11 residues. Trimming took off 4 bases at V and 10 bases at J, with 11 bases between the two ends. Per germline, CDR1 SQVTM and CDR2 ANQGSEA. CDR3 region: CSVGTEYPQHF. CDR3 coding DNA: TGCAGCGTTGGGACCGAATACCCCCAGCATTTT.

The table lists this clonotype with many counts. The chain's CDR3 is CASSPKGLAGGGDTQYF. CDR3 DNA sequence: TGTGCCAGCAGCCCGAAGGGACTAGCGGGAGGTGGAGATACGCAGTATTTT. V usage is TRBV7-3 and J usage is TRBJ2-3, with 15 bases matching TRBD2. V shed 5 bases, J shed 5 bases, and the junction held 8 bases outside the gene matches. The CDR3 covers 17 residues. Per the germline V gene, CDR1 is SGHTA and CDR2 is FQGTGA.

This clonotype was seen repeatedly, ten times or more. V gene TRBV9 combines with J gene TRBJ2-7, with D tentatively TRBD2 (5 bases). Germline CDR1 is SGDLS and CDR2 is YYNGEE. V gave up 2 bases and J gave up 6 bases, with 12 bases separating them. This CDR3 comprises 13 residues. The CDR3 DNA sequence: TGTGCCAGCAGCGTCATCGGGGAAGGCGAGCAGTACTTC. Its protein product is CASSVIGEGEQYF.

This clonotype was seen at least ten times. The V call is TRBV2, the J call TRBJ2-1; D gene ambiguous. Germline assignment: CDR1 SNHLY and CDR2 FYNNEI. The germline V and J ends were trimmed by 7 bases and 4 bases, with 5 bases remaining between them. There are 11 residues in the CDR3. The CDR3 loop reads CASMIYNEQFF. The CDR3 coding sequence is TGTGCCAGCATGATATACAATGAGCAGTTCTTC.